These T cell receptor beta chains were read from a single sample in a study of control samples from healthy donors and cancer patients. Some clones are missing from TCRdb's copy, which holds only in-frame ones; the method was immunoSEQ multiplex PCR. The sample shows roughly 80,000 clones, approximately 92% of them seen only once. Sequenced material: blood. Source of these receptors: a woman aged 55 to 70 in good health. Each CDR3 is given with its conserved first and last residue. Each record gives: V gene, J gene, CDR3 protein.

v_call: TRBV7-7; j_call: TRBJ2-5; cdr3_aa: CASSPKLAPAMETQYF
v_call: TRBV28; j_call: TRBJ2-1; cdr3_aa: CASSNFGGRVSGNEQFF
v_call: TRBV6-2/TRBV6-3; j_call: TRBJ2-7; cdr3_aa: CASSSHYDRGHHEQYF
v_call: TRBV28; j_call: TRBJ2-4; cdr3_aa: CASSLPGQGNIQYF
v_call: TRBV28; j_call: TRBJ1-4; cdr3_aa: CASSLPYGRNNEKLFF
v_call: TRBV6-5; j_call: TRBJ2-1; cdr3_aa: CASSYSGYSSYNEQFF
v_call: TRBV5-6; j_call: TRBJ2-1; cdr3_aa: CASSGLTSGSYNEQFF
v_call: TRBV30; j_call: TRBJ1-2; cdr3_aa: CAWSLIGGYTF
v_call: TRBV7-2; j_call: TRBJ1-3; cdr3_aa: CASSYGTGGNTIYF
v_call: TRBV10-3; j_call: TRBJ2-7; cdr3_aa: CAISGRQVYEQYF
v_call: TRBV27; j_call: TRBJ1-2; cdr3_aa: CASTPSRQASMVVYTF
v_call: TRBV5-1; j_call: TRBJ1-1; cdr3_aa: CASSRGTGVQNTEAFF
v_call: TRBV21-1; j_call: TRBJ1-5; cdr3_aa: CASSKGITGQGPFAPQHF
v_call: TRBV6-5; j_call: TRBJ1-4; cdr3_aa: CASSYSGTSDEKLFF
v_call: TRBV7-9; j_call: TRBJ1-4; cdr3_aa: CASSWTGNEKLFF
v_call: TRBV7-2; j_call: TRBJ1-1; cdr3_aa: CASSSRGGGNTEAFF
v_call: TRBV30; j_call: TRBJ1-4; cdr3_aa: CAWSAGFNEKLFF
v_call: TRBV18; j_call: TRBJ2-7; cdr3_aa: CASSPPSSYEQYF
v_call: TRBV28; j_call: TRBJ1-5; cdr3_aa: CASSLLGGSRQPQHF
v_call: TRBV6-1; j_call: TRBJ2-7; cdr3_aa: CASSDRISSYEQYF
v_call: TRBV18; j_call: TRBJ2-3; cdr3_aa: CASSPPGTPDTQYF
v_call: TRBV27; j_call: TRBJ2-3; cdr3_aa: CASRRHSTDTQYF
v_call: TRBV7-9; j_call: TRBJ2-1; cdr3_aa: CASGLRDNEQFF
v_call: TRBV2; j_call: TRBJ2-3; cdr3_aa: CASSGTGDTQYF
v_call: TRBV7-8; j_call: TRBJ2-5; cdr3_aa: CASSRGGSETQYF
v_call: TRBV19; j_call: TRBJ1-5; cdr3_aa: CASSIFVLVGDQPQHF
v_call: TRBV19; j_call: TRBJ1-5; cdr3_aa: CASSPSKRGWGGFGNQPQHF
v_call: TRBV19; j_call: TRBJ2-1; cdr3_aa: CASRYLAGVMNNEQFF
v_call: TRBV5-1; j_call: TRBJ1-6; cdr3_aa: CASSHRDRGNSPLHF
v_call: TRBV13; j_call: TRBJ2-3; cdr3_aa: CASSLGAGVADTQYF
v_call: TRBV19; j_call: TRBJ1-1; cdr3_aa: CASTGTVNTEAFF
v_call: TRBV18; j_call: TRBJ1-1; cdr3_aa: CASSPGGGTTNTEAFF
v_call: TRBV19; j_call: TRBJ1-1; cdr3_aa: CASSRGDYGTEAFF
v_call: TRBV5-4; j_call: TRBJ2-2; cdr3_aa: CASSPSRTSGGTGELFF
v_call: TRBV30; j_call: TRBJ2-7; cdr3_aa: CAWSRTLYEQYF
v_call: TRBV6-5; j_call: TRBJ2-7; cdr3_aa: CASRPGTSGSYEQYF
v_call: TRBV29-1; j_call: TRBJ2-1; cdr3_aa: CSVQDAGASREQFF
v_call: TRBV7-2; j_call: TRBJ2-6; cdr3_aa: CASSPLVSGANVLTF
v_call: TRBV3-1/TRBV3-2; j_call: TRBJ2-2; cdr3_aa: CASSQTGVTGELFF
v_call: TRBV2; j_call: TRBJ1-2; cdr3_aa: CASSEVAGYGYTF
v_call: TRBV30; j_call: TRBJ2-2; cdr3_aa: CAWFGSGTGELFF
v_call: TRBV7-2; j_call: TRBJ2-1; cdr3_aa: CASSLGNRYRSSYNEQFF
v_call: TRBV9; j_call: TRBJ2-3; cdr3_aa: CASSPSIGGLVDTQYF
v_call: TRBV28; j_call: TRBJ2-1; cdr3_aa: CASSHSGGLFGEQFF
v_call: TRBV6-5; j_call: TRBJ1-1; cdr3_aa: CASSYSRVYNEAFF
v_call: TRBV9; j_call: TRBJ2-1; cdr3_aa: CASSKGQGGYNEQFF
v_call: TRBV9; j_call: TRBJ2-7; cdr3_aa: CASTPGLAVYEQYF
v_call: TRBV18; j_call: TRBJ2-3; cdr3_aa: CASSPPRGGRRADTQYF
v_call: TRBV15; j_call: TRBJ1-1; cdr3_aa: CATSRDRGNRGRGNTEAFF
v_call: TRBV10-2; j_call: TRBJ2-3; cdr3_aa: CASSESLVSTDTQYF
v_call: TRBV29-1; j_call: TRBJ1-5; cdr3_aa: CSVVTGNQPQHF
v_call: TRBV5-1; j_call: TRBJ2-5; cdr3_aa: CASSLGTVKETQYF
v_call: TRBV28; j_call: TRBJ2-7; cdr3_aa: CASSKSGTGVEQYF
v_call: TRBV7-9; j_call: TRBJ2-5; cdr3_aa: CASSFARSTETQYF
v_call: TRBV5-4; j_call: TRBJ1-6; cdr3_aa: CASSPRTGGSPLHF
v_call: TRBV28; j_call: TRBJ1-2; cdr3_aa: CASRPQGGYGYTF
v_call: TRBV7-3; j_call: TRBJ1-6; cdr3_aa: CASSSGREGSPLHF
v_call: TRBV28; j_call: TRBJ2-6; cdr3_aa: CASFGANVLTF
v_call: TRBV29-1; j_call: TRBJ1-2; cdr3_aa: CSVENPGRREGYTF
v_call: TRBV6-5; j_call: TRBJ1-3; cdr3_aa: CASRWDRLSGNTIYF